The table lists the clone carrying this TCR beta chain with a count of one. Its specificity is unknown. A process of 5'RACE template switching, which added a universal primer site and UMIs, was used to make TCR cDNA. TCRdb reanalysed the 5' RACE reads using MiXCR and keeps one entry per CDR3 protein. The table lists around 550,000 distinct CDR3 sequences, under 25% of them singletons, with 14% in the top ten. V lost 0 bases to trimming and J lost 3 bases, with 7 bases between them. Germline loops: CDR1 SGHRS, CDR2 YFSETQ. The CDR3 runs 14 residues. The record originates from a study of T cells after yellow fever vaccination. Study-wide context: SMART-Seq v4 Ultra Low Input prepared the low-cell-number fractions. Points from the study as a whole: The study found a weaker secondary response that peaked faster, day 5 versus 15. Reappearance after the booster was seen for most primary-vaccination clones, at 95% to 98% CD4 and 88% CD8.

This receptor was identified in a man younger than 45 who received the YFV17D yellow fever vaccine. Sequenced material: PBMCs, taken 15 days after the yellow fever booster vaccination. The chain uses TRBV5-1 and TRBJ2-1; D ambiguous. The CDR3 DNA reads as TGCGCCAGCAGCTTGGCCGACCGCTACAATGAGCAGTTCTTC. It specifies CASSLADRYNEQFF.